Described below is a single T cell receptor (beta chain) sequence and its context. The antigen is unknown. This sample was taken from a study of cytomegalovirus exposure and HLA in healthy donors. The V gene lost 5 bases and the J gene lost 2 bases, with 16 bases spanning the gap. This CDR3 is built from 16 residues. CDR1 and CDR2 from the germline V gene are SGHTA and FQGNSA. Whole-study results and caveats: Cytomegalovirus association was assigned to more than 150 TCR beta chains. Clusters of TCRs from the first cohort tended to co-occur in the 100 to 150 validation repertoires (as a later analysis found). Rarity characterized most TCR sequences, yet some public TCRs appeared in many donors.

Some clones are missing from TCRdb's copy, which holds only in-frame ones; the method was immunoSEQ multiplex PCR. The sample consists of roughly 75,000 clones, over 85% of them appearing once. While the first cohort had hundreds of subjects, the donors belonged to the separate validation cohort of over a hundred subjects. Sequenced material: PBMCs. The chain combines TRBV7-2 with TRBJ1-5; TRBD1 might be the D (5 bases). The TCR sequence derives from a young woman in good health and CMV-seronegative. The CDR3 loop is CASSKVGAGGNQPQHF. CDR3 in DNA: TGTGCCAGCAGCAAAGTGGGAGCGGGGGGCAATCAGCCCCAGCATTTT.